Below are 10 T cell receptor beta chains sequenced from a single sample in a study of blood T cell repertoires in COVID-19. Here immunoSEQ multiplex PCR was the method, and the copy in TCRdb shows in-frame clones only, minus some. The sample shows about 22,000 clones, 83% of them seen only once. What was sequenced was peripheral blood. Receptors originate from an older man with acute or convalescent COVID-19.

The V call is TRBV4-1, the J call TRBJ2-3, with 10 bases matching TRBD1. This CDR3 comprises 17 residues. Trimming cost V 8 bases and J 7 bases; bases outside gene matches: 18. Germline CDR1 is MGHRA and CDR2 is YSYEKL. The CDR3 sequence is CASGEEGQGRPGYTQYF. The CDR3 nucleotides are TGCGCCAGCGGGGAAGAGGGACAGGGGCGCCCGGGTTATACGCAGTATTTT.

The chain is built from TRBV13 and TRBJ2-1; 9 bases align to TRBD2. This CDR3 has 16 residues. Germline V lookup: CDR1 PRHDT, CDR2 FYEKMQ (reference sequence). Trimming at V came to 1 base and at J to 4 bases, leaving 5 bases not matched to a gene. CDR3 coding DNA: TGTGCCAGCAGCTTAGCAGCGGGGGGCCTATACAATGAGCAGTTCTTC. It encodes CASSLAAGGLYNEQFF.

CDR3 DNA: TGTGCCTGGAGTGTAATGAGGGGGTTGCTGTTTTTT. This encodes CAWSVMRGLLFF. This sequence joins TRBV30 and TRBJ1-4, with D tentatively TRBD1 (6 bases). The CDR3 is made up of 12 amino acids. The germline gives CDR1 GTSNPN, CDR2 SVGIG (reference sequence). V was trimmed by 0 bases and J by 14 bases, leaving 13 bases between them. Looking up the rest from reference TRBV30 and TRBJ1-4 gives the full variable domain: SQTIHQWPATLVQPVGSPLSLECTVEGTSNPNLYWYRQAAGRGLQLLFYSVGIGQISSEVPQNLSASRPQDRQFILSSKKLLLSDSGFYLCAWSVMRGLLFFGSGTQLSVL.

The V gene is TRBV5-4, the J gene TRBJ2-3; 13 nucleotides line up with TRBD2. Per the germline V gene, CDR1 is SGHNT and CDR2 is YYREEE (reference sequence). The CDR3 totals 16 residues. The J segment lost 4 bases and the V segment lost 4 bases, leaving 6 bases of the junction unmatched. The CDR3 is CASSRGLAGEADTQYF. In nucleotides, the CDR3 is TGTGCCAGCAGCCGCGGACTAGCGGGAGAAGCAGATACGCAGTATTTT.

The chain combines TRBV9 with TRBJ1-1, with D perhaps TRBD1 (6 bases). Trimming shortened V by 3 bases and J by 2 bases, and 11 bases separated the two germline ends. CDR3 length: 14 amino acids. The germline V gene has CDR1 SGDLS and CDR2 YYNGEE. The CDR3 loop reads CASSAQGSNTEAFF. The CDR3 DNA reads TGTGCCAGCAGCGCACAGGGATCCAACACTGAAGCTTTCTTT.

This clone was recorded only once. The chain uses TRBV18 and TRBJ1-4; possible D gene TRBD1, 6 bases. The CDR3 is 17 amino acids. V lost 4 bases, J lost 7 bases, and 22 bases lay in between. The germline V gene has CDR1 KGHSH and CDR2 LQKENI. DNA for the CDR3: TGTGCCAGCTCACTTACCAGAATACCAGGGGATGTTGAAAAACTGTTTTTT. This encodes CASSLTRIPGDVEKLFF.

This clone was recorded a few times. An end of the junction does not agree with germline; a read error may underlie this. The CDR3 sequence is CAWRLSGAPNF. DNA for the CDR3: TGTGCCTGGAGGCTAAGCGGGGCCCCAAACTTC. V gene TRBV30 combines with J gene TRBJ2-7; 7 bases are a match to TRBD2. Germline CDR1 and CDR2: GTSNPN and SVGIG (reference sequence). This CDR3 spans 11 amino acids.

The chain couples TRBV5-4 to TRBJ2-1, with 7 nucleotides matching TRBD1. The germline V gene encodes CDR1 SGHNT and CDR2 YYREEE (reference sequence). The CDR3 has 15 amino acids. After removal of 0 bases from V and 3 bases from J, the junction contained 3 bases not matched to a gene. CDR3 sequence (DNA): TGTGCCAGCAGCTTGGCGACAGGGCGCTACAATGAGCAGTTCTTC. The encoded protein is CASSLATGRYNEQFF. Complete variable domain (other parts from reference TRBV5-4 and TRBJ2-1): ETGVTQSPTHLIKTRGQQVTLRCSSQSGHNTVSWYQQALGQGPQFIFQYYREEENGRGNFPPRFSGLQFPNYSSELNVNALELDDSALYLCASSLATGRYNEQFFGPGTRLTVL.

This chain uses TRBV4-2 with TRBJ2-7; the D gene is possibly TRBD1 (6 bases). Germline V gene sequence: CDR1 LGHNA, CDR2 YNFKEQ. This CDR3 is built from 13 residues. The V end was cut by 5 bases, the J end by 1 base, with 9 bases between. CDR3 in amino acids: CASSSGQSYEQYF. The CDR3 DNA sequence: TGTGCCAGCAGCTCGGGACAATCCTACGAGCAGTACTTC.

This clone was detected only once. This chain joins TRBV7-2 and TRBJ1-5; tentatively, D is TRBD1 (6 bases). Germline-derived CDR1 and CDR2 are SGHTA and FQGNSA. V was clipped by 5 bases and J by 2 bases, with 16 bases between them. The CDR3 contains 16 residues. The CDR3 DNA reads TGTGCCAGCAGCCAAGGGGGGGTTGATCGCAATCAGCCCCAGCATTTT. This encodes CASSQGGVDRNQPQHF.